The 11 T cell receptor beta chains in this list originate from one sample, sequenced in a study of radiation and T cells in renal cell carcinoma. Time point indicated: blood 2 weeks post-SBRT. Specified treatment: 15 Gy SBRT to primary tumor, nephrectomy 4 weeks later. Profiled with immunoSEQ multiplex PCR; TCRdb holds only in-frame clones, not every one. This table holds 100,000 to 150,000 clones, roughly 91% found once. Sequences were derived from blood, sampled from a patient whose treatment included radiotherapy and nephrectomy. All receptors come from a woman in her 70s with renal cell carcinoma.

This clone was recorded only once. The chain's CDR3 is CASSLAQTAYGYTF. CDR3 nucleotides: TGTGCCAGCAGCTTAGCGCAGACAGCGTATGGCTACACCTTC. The gene calls are TRBV7-8 and TRBJ1-2, with D tentatively TRBD1 (5 bases). This CDR3 has 14 amino acids. Germline V gives CDR1 SGHVS, CDR2 FQNEAQ. Trimming cost V 0 bases and J 5 bases, with 10 bases left between them.

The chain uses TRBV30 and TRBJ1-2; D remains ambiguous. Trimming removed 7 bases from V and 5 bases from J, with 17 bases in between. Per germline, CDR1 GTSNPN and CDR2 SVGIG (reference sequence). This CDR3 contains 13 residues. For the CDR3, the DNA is TGTGCCTCCCTCATCGTCGGGAGTTATGGCTACACCTTC. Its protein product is CASLIVGSYGYTF.

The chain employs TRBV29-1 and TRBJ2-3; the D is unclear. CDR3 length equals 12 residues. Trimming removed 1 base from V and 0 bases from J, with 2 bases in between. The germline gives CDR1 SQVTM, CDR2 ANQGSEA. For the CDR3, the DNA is TGCAGCGTTGAAGGGAGCACAGATACGCAGTATTTT. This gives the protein CSVEGSTDTQYF.

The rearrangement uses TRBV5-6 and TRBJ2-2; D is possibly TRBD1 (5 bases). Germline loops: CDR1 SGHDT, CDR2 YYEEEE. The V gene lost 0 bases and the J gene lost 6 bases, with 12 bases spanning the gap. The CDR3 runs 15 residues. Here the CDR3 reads CASSLAGSYAGELFF. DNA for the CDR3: TGTGCCAGCAGCTTGGCAGGGTCCTACGCCGGGGAGCTGTTTTTT.

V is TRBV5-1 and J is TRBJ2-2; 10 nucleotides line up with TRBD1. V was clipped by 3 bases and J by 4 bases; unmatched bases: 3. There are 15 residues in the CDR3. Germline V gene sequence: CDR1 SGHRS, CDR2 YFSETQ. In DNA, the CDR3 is TGCGCCAGCAGCTCGCGGACAGGGGGCACCGGGGAGCTGTTTTTT. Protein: CASSSRTGGTGELFF.

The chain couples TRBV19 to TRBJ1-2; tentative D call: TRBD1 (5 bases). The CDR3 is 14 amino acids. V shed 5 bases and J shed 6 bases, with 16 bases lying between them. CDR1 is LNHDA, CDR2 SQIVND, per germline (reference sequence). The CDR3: CASSLGQGVDGYTF. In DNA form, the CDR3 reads TGTGCCAGTAGTTTAGGCCAGGGTGTTGATGGCTACACCTTC. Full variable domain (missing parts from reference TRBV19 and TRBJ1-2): DGGITQSPKYLFRKEGQNVTLSCEQNLNHDAMYWYRQDPGQGLRLIYYSQIVNDFQKGDIAEGYSVSREKKESFPLTVTSAQKNPTAFYLCASSLGQGVDGYTFGSGTRLTVV.

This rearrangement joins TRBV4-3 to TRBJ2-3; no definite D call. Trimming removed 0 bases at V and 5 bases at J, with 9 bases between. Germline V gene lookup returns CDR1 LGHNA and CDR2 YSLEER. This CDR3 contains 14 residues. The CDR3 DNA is TGCGCCAGCAGCCAAGATCCGGATGGAGATACGCAGTATTTT. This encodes CASSQDPDGDTQYF.

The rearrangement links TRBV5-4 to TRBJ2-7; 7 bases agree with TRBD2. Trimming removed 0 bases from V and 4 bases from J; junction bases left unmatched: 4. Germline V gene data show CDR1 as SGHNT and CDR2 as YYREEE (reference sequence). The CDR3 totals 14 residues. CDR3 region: CASSLGLAEYEQYF. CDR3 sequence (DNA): TGTGCCAGCAGCTTGGGACTAGCTGAATACGAGCAGTACTTC.

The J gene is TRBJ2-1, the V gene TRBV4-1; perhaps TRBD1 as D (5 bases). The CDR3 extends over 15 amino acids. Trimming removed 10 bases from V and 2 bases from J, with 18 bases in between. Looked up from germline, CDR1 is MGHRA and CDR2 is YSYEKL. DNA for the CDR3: TGCGCCACCAGTTCGGCAGGGAACACCTACAATGAGCAGTTCTTC. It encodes CATSSAGNTYNEQFF.

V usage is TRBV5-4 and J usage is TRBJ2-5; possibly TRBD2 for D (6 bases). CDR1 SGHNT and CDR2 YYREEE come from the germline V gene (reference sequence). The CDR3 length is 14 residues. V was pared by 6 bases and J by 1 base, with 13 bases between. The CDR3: CASNLGGFQETQYF. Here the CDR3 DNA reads TGTGCCAGCAATCTCGGGGGATTCCAAGAGACCCAGTACTTC.

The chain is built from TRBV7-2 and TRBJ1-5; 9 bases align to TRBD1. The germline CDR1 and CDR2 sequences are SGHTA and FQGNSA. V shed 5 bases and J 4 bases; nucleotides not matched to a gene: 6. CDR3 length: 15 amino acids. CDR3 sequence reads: CASSVGTGRNQPQHF. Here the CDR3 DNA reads TGTGCCAGCAGCGTCGGGACAGGGAGAAATCAGCCCCAGCATTTT.